The 26 T cell receptor beta chains given below trace back to one sample, sequenced in a study of cytomegalovirus exposure and HLA in healthy donors. Primers included in the PCR were 60 Vbeta and 13 Jbeta primers. Repertoires were generated with immunoSEQ multiplex PCR, while TCRdb's copy carries only in-frame clones and drops some. Of 150,000 to 200,000 clones in the sample, around 68% were seen once. Material for sequencing was PBMCs. The receptors derive from a man under 40 in good health and CMV-seropositive.

This chain links TRBV7-2 with TRBJ2-7; TRBD2 matches at 10 bases. This CDR3 is 16 amino acids long. The germline CDR1 and CDR2 sequences are SGHTA and FQGNSA. Losses at the gene ends were 1 base for V and 2 bases for J; bases not matched to a gene: 5. In nucleotides, the CDR3 is TGTGCCAGCAGCTTAGTCACTCTAGCGGGAGCCTACGAGCAGTACTTC. Residues: CASSLVTLAGAYEQYF.

This clone was seen a handful of times. This chain links TRBV20-1 with TRBJ2-1; TRBD2 agrees at 9 bases. V was clipped by 6 bases and J by 14 bases; unmatched bases: 8. CDR1 and CDR2 (germline): DFQATT, SNEGSKA (reference sequence). CDR3 length equals 11 residues. The CDR3, as DNA: TGCAGTGCCTCCGGGCCTAGCGGGGAGTTCTTC. Translated, it gives CSASGPSGEFF.

The V call is TRBV5-1, the J call TRBJ2-3; D may be TRBD2 (6 bases). This CDR3 is built from 15 residues. Between the trimmed V and J ends, which lost 4 bases and 1 base, there was a span of 13 bases. Germline-derived CDR1 and CDR2 are SGHRS and YFSETQ. The CDR3 protein is CASSRLASGTDTQYF. DNA for the CDR3: TGCGCCAGCAGCAGGTTGGCTAGCGGCACAGATACGCAGTATTTT.

The V gene is TRBV10-3, the J gene TRBJ2-2; D is undetermined. The CDR3 loop spans 14 amino acids. Germline V gene lookup returns CDR1 ENHRY and CDR2 SYGVKD. Trimming shortened V by 4 bases and J by 0 bases, and 6 bases separated the two germline ends. The CDR3 sequence is CAISGRANTGELFF. For the CDR3, the DNA is TGTGCCATCAGTGGTCGGGCGAACACCGGGGAGCTGTTTTTT.

The V gene is TRBV5-1, the J gene TRBJ1-6, with D hard to call. V was shortened by 1 base and J by 0 bases, with 8 bases between the two germline ends. Germline values: CDR1 SGHRS, CDR2 YFSETQ. The CDR3 contains 16 residues. CDR3 sequence (DNA): TGCGCCAGCAGCTTGACAGCCAGCTCCTATAATTCACCCCTCCACTTT. Its protein product is CASSLTASSYNSPLHF.

This clone was seen only a few times. The chain employs TRBV5-6 and TRBJ2-1; 10 nucleotides line up with TRBD2. The V and J ends lost 4 bases and 5 bases, in that order; junction bases with no gene match: 6. The CDR3 spans 15 residues. CDR1 is SGHDT and CDR2 is YYEEEE in the germline V gene. The CDR3 loop is CASSRTSGVHNEQFF. Written as DNA, the CDR3 is TGTGCCAGCAGCCGCACTAGCGGGGTACACAATGAGCAGTTCTTC.

The chain recombines TRBV10-2 with TRBJ2-1; the match to TRBD2 covers 7 bases. The germline CDR1 and CDR2 sequences are WSHSY and SAAADI. Trimming at V came to 3 bases and at J to 10 bases, leaving 6 bases not matched to a gene. This CDR3 comprises 13 residues. CDR3 region: CASSDASGLEQFF. CDR3 DNA: TGCGCCAGCAGTGACGCTAGCGGTCTGGAGCAGTTCTTC.

This chain connects TRBV7-8 to TRBJ1-3; D is perhaps TRBD1 (6 bases). V dropped 3 bases and J dropped 0 bases, with 18 bases sitting between them. Germline CDR1 reads SGHVS; CDR2 reads FQNEAQ. This CDR3 has 18 residues. Written as DNA, the CDR3 is TGTGCCAGCAGCTTTAGGTCGACAGGCGGTGTCTCTGGAAACACCATATATTTT. Protein sequence: CASSFRSTGGVSGNTIYF.

This clone was seen once. The CDR3 reads CASSVAGGTYEQYF. For the CDR3, the DNA is TGTGCCAGCAGCGTAGCCGGCGGCACCTACGAGCAGTACTTC. The chain uses TRBV9 and TRBJ2-7; D uncertain. V gave up 0 bases and J gave up 2 bases, with 9 bases separating them. The CDR3 runs to 14 residues. The germline V gene has CDR1 SGDLS and CDR2 YYNGEE.

The chain couples TRBV5-6 to TRBJ2-2; 9 bases map to TRBD1. The germline gives CDR1 SGHDT, CDR2 YYEEEE. V trimming: 3 bases; J trimming: 6 bases; junction bases outside the gene matches: 6. The CDR3 sequence is 15 residues long. The CDR3 bases are TGTGCCAGCAGCTCGAGGACAGGGGCACCCGGGGAGCTGTTTTTT. It translates to CASSSRTGAPGELFF.

The chain carries TRBV7-7 and TRBJ2-5; TRBD2 matches 11 bases. From germline, CDR1 is SSHAT and CDR2 FNYEAQ (reference sequence). This CDR3 is 15 amino acids long. Trimming cost V 4 bases and J 2 bases; bases outside gene matches: 3. The CDR3 loop is CASSYTSGRQETQYF. CDR3 sequence (DNA): TGTGCCAGCAGCTATACTAGCGGGAGACAAGAGACCCAGTACTTC.

This chain links TRBV29-1 with TRBJ2-7; TRBD2 might be the D (6 bases). V lost 4 bases, J lost 3 bases, and 13 bases lay in between. Germline CDR1 and CDR2: SQVTM and ANQGSEA. CDR3 size: 13 residues. The CDR3 reads CSVAASEHYEQYF. CDR3 nucleotide sequence: TGCAGCGTTGCGGCTAGCGAGCACTACGAGCAGTACTTC.

V gene TRBV5-1 combines with J gene TRBJ2-3, with 7 bases aligning to TRBD2. CDR1 and CDR2 (germline): SGHRS, YFSETQ. CDR3 length equals 14 residues. Unmatched junction bases numbered 3, after V lost 5 bases and J lost 0 bases. The CDR3 bases are TGCGCCAGCAGGAATAGCGGGAGCACAGATACGCAGTATTTT. It encodes CASRNSGSTDTQYF.

V is TRBV27 and J is TRBJ2-1; TRBD2 matches at 7 bases. Trimming took 8 bases from V and 3 from J; bases not matched to a gene: 7. This CDR3 spans 14 amino acids. Per germline, CDR1 MNHEY and CDR2 SMNVEV (reference sequence). The CDR3 sequence: CASQRRGYYNEQFF. The CDR3 coding sequence is TGTGCCAGCCAACGGCGGGGGTACTACAATGAGCAGTTCTTC.

This clone has just one count. This sequence joins TRBV9 and TRBJ1-4; D gene ambiguous. Germline V lookup: CDR1 SGDLS, CDR2 YYNGEE. This CDR3 is 15 amino acids long. Deletions cut 0 bases from V and 0 bases from J, with 6 bases between. The CDR3 nucleotides read TGTGCCAGCAGCGTAGATCCGGCAACTAATGAAAAACTGTTTTTT. Protein sequence: CASSVDPATNEKLFF. Together with reference TRBV9 and TRBJ1-4, the CDR3 gives the full variable domain: DSGVTQTPKHLITATGQRVTLRCSPRSGDLSVYWYQQSLDQGLQFLIQYYNGEERAKGNILERFSAQQFPDLHSELNLSSLELGDSALYFCASSVDPATNEKLFFGSGTQLSVL.

CDR3 nucleotides: TGTGCCAGCAGCCAAGAAAAAGCGGGAGGGCCGATTTCGGAGACCCAGTACTTC. It yields the protein CASSQEKAGGPISETQYF. The J gene is TRBJ2-5, the V gene TRBV4-2, with 10 bases that match TRBD2. Germline assignment: CDR1 LGHNA and CDR2 YNFKEQ. CDR3 length: 18 residues. With 0 bases clipped from V and 5 bases from J, the junction kept 12 bases outside the gene matches.

The V call is TRBV7-3, the J call TRBJ2-2; TRBD1 aligns across 9 bases. The CDR3 covers 15 residues. Germline CDR1 and CDR2: SGHTA and FQGTGA. J lost 6 bases, V lost 0 bases, and 2 bases had no gene match. The CDR3 region has the DNA TGTGCCAGCAGCTTAACTGGGACAGGGTCCGGGGAGCTGTTTTTT. Translation: CASSLTGTGSGELFF.

The chain is built from TRBV27 and TRBJ2-3, with D unresolved. The V end lost 6 bases, the J end lost 4 bases, and 8 bases lay between the germline ends. The CDR3 is made up of 12 amino acids. Looked up from germline, CDR1 is MNHEY and CDR2 is SMNVEV (reference sequence). The CDR3 DNA is TGTGCCAGCAGACGAGGCTCAGATACGCAGTATTTT. It yields the protein CASRRGSDTQYF.

This rearrangement joins TRBV5-5 to TRBJ1-2, with TRBD1 as a possible D gene (6 bases). The V gene lost 6 bases and the J gene lost 4 bases, with 19 bases spanning the gap. The germline V gene has CDR1 SGHKS and CDR2 YYEKEE (reference sequence). This CDR3 contains 15 residues. Here the CDR3 reads CASTETDPTGYGYTF. The CDR3 DNA reads TGTGCCAGCACCGAAACTGACCCGACAGGCTATGGCTACACCTTC.

The chain links TRBV6-1 to TRBJ1-2; possible D gene TRBD1, 5 bases. V was cut by 7 bases and J by 0 bases, with 12 bases left in between. The CDR3 runs 14 residues. Germline V gene lookup returns CDR1 MNHNS and CDR2 SASEGT. The DNA of the CDR3 is TGTGCCAGCACCCTACAGGAAGCTAACTATGGCTACACCTTC. It codes for CASTLQEANYGYTF.

CDR3: CASSATPQGNVGGYTF. The DNA of the CDR3 is TGTGCCAGCAGCGCCACACCTCAGGGCAACGTAGGCGGCTACACCTTC. V and J are TRBV6-6 and TRBJ1-2; D is perhaps TRBD1 (5 bases). The CDR3 is 16 residues long. The germline V gene encodes CDR1 MNHNY and CDR2 SVGAGI (reference sequence). Trimming stripped 6 bases from V and 8 bases from J, with 25 bases between.

This clone was detected only a few times. The V and J genes are TRBV11-3 and TRBJ2-2; perhaps TRBD2 as D (6 bases). Germline values: CDR1 SGHNT, CDR2 YENEEA. CDR3 size: 17 residues. V was clipped by 1 base and J by 7 bases, with 19 bases between them. CDR3 amino acids: CASSLGLPGLRIGELFF. The DNA for the CDR3 is TGTGCCAGCAGCTTAGGTTTACCGGGACTTCGCATCGGGGAGCTGTTTTTT.

The V and J genes are TRBV11-3 and TRBJ2-1; 13 positions match TRBD2. J lost 4 bases, V lost 5 bases, and 11 bases had no gene match. The CDR3 totals 18 residues. Germline values: CDR1 SGHNT, CDR2 YENEEA. The CDR3 region has the DNA TGTGCCAGCAGCCCCTACGGCCCGGGACTAGCGGGGTACAATGAGCAGTTCTTC. Translated, it gives CASSPYGPGLAGYNEQFF.

The rearrangement joins TRBV18 to TRBJ1-1, with TRBD1 matching over 9 bases. V lost 2 bases to trimming and J lost 4 bases; unmatched junction nucleotides: 5. Germline V lookup: CDR1 KGHSH, CDR2 LQKENI. This CDR3 comprises 15 residues. CDR3 DNA: TGTGCCAGCTCACCATGGGACAGGGCGGCCACTGAAGCTTTCTTT. Translating it yields CASSPWDRAATEAFF. Full variable domain (rest looked up from reference TRBV18 and TRBJ1-1): NAGVMQNPRHLVRRRGQEARLRCSPMKGHSHVYWYRQLPEEGLKFMVYLQKENIIDESGMPKERFSAEFPKEGPSILRIQQVVRGDSAAYFCASSPWDRAATEAFFGQGTRLTVV.

This clone was observed a few times. The chain joins TRBV30 to TRBJ2-3, with a possible D match to TRBD2 (6 bases). There are 12 residues in the CDR3. Between the trimmed V and J ends, which lost 2 bases and 5 bases, there was a span of 8 bases. The germline CDR1 and CDR2 sequences are GTSNPN and SVGIG (reference sequence). The CDR3 spells CAWSPAGDTQYF. The CDR3 DNA sequence: TGTGCCTGGAGTCCAGCGGGAGATACGCAGTATTTT.

CDR3 protein: CASSYNRGETQYF. The CDR3 coding sequence is TGTGCCAGCAGCTACAACAGGGGAGAGACCCAGTACTTC. This rearrangement joins TRBV6-1 to TRBJ2-5; 7 bases match TRBD1. Germline lookup yields CDR1 MNHNS and CDR2 SASEGT. The CDR3 has 13 residues. The V gene end was trimmed by 6 bases and the J gene end by 4 bases; junction bases not matched to a gene: 5.